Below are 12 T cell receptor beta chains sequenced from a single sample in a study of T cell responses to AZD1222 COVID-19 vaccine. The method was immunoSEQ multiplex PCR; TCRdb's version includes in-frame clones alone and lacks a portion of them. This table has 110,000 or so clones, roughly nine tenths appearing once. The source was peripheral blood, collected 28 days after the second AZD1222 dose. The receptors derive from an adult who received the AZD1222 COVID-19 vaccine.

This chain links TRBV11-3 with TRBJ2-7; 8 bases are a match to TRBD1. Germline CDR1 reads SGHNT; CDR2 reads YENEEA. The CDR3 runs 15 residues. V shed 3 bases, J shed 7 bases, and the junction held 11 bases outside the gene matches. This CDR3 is CASSLGRTGRREQYF. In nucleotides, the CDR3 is TGTGCCAGCAGCTTGGGGAGGACAGGGCGGAGGGAGCAGTACTTC.

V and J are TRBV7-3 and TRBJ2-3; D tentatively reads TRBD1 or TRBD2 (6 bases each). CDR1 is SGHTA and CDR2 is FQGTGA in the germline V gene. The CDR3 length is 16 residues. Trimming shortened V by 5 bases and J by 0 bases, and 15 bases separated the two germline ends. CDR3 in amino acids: CASSTYGGTSTDTQYF. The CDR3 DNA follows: TGTGCCAGCAGCACCTACGGGGGCACTAGCACAGATACGCAGTATTTT. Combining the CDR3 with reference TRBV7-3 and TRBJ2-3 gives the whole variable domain GAGVSQTPSNKVTEKGKYVELRCDPISGHTALYWYRQSLGQGPEFLIYFQGTGAADDSGLPNDRFFAVRPEGSVSTLKIQRTERGDSAVYLCASSTYGGTSTDTQYFGPGTRLTVL.

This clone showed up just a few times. The CDR3 region has the DNA TGTGCCAGCAGCTTGCTTGGGGCAGGGCTAGCCAAAAACATTCAGTACTTC. It is translated as CASSLLGAGLAKNIQYF. The chain is built from TRBV5-4 and TRBJ2-4, with a tentative D call TRBD1 (5 bases). This CDR3 region has 17 residues. V was pared by 1 base and J by 0 bases, with 14 bases between. Germline CDR1 SGHNT, CDR2 YYREEE (reference sequence).

Written as DNA, the CDR3 is TGCGCCAGCAGCTTAAGCTTAGGCAGCTCCGAGCAGTACTTC. Protein sequence: CASSLSLGSSEQYF. V is TRBV5-1 and J is TRBJ2-7; D unresolved. This CDR3 is 14 amino acids long. The V gene lost 2 bases and the J gene lost 6 bases, with 15 bases spanning the gap. Germline V gene lookup returns CDR1 SGHRS and CDR2 YFSETQ.

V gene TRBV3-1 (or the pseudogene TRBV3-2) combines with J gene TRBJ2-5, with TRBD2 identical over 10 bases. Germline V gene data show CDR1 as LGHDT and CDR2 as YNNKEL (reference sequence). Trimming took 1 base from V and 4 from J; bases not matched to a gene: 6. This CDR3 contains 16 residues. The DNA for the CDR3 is TGTGCCAGCAGCCAAGGTCGAGCTAGCGGGGGAGAGACCCAGTACTTC. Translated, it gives CASSQGRASGGETQYF.

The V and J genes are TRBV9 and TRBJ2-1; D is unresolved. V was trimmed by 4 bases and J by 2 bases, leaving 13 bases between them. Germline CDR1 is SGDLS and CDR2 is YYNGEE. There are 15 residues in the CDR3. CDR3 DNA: TGTGCCAGCAGCACCCAAAAGAACACCTACAATGAGCAGTTCTTC. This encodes CASSTQKNTYNEQFF.

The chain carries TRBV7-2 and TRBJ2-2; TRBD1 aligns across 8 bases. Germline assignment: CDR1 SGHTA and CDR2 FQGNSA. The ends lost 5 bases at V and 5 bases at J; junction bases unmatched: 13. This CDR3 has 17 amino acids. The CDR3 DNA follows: TGTGCCAGCAGCCTCACCACAGGGGGACTCTATACCGGGGAGCTGTTTTTT. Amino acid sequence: CASSLTTGGLYTGELFF.

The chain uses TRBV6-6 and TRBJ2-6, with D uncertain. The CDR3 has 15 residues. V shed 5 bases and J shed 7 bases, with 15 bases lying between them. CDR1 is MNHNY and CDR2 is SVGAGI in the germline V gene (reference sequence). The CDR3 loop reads CASSPTTVNANVLTF. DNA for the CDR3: TGTGCCAGCAGTCCCACCACGGTTAACGCCAACGTCCTGACTTTC.

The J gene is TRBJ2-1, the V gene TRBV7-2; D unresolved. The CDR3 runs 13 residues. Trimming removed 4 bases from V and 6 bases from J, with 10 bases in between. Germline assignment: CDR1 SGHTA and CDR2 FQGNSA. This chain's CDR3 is CASSSFRINEQFF. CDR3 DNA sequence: TGTGCCAGCAGCTCCTTTAGAATCAATGAGCAGTTCTTC.

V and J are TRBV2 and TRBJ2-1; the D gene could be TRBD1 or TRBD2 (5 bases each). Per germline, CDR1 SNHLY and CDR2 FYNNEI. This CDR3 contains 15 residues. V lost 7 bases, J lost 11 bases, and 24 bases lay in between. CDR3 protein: CASKALGVPDNKQFF. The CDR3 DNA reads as TGTGCCAGCAAGGCCTTGGGGGTCCCGGACAACAAGCAGTTCTTC.

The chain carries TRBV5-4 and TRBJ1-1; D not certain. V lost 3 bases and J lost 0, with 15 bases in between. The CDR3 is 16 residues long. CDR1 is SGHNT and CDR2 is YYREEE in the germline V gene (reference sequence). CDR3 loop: CASSSGLRQMNTEAFF. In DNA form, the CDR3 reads TGTGCCAGCAGCTCCGGATTAAGGCAGATGAACACTGAAGCTTTCTTT.

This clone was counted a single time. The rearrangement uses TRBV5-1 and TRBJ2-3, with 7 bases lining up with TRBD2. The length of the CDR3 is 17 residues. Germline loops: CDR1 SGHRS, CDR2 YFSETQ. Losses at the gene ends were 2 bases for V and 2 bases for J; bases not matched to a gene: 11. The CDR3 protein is CASSLMPQRGLTDTQYF. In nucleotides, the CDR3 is TGCGCCAGCAGCTTAATGCCCCAGCGGGGACTCACAGATACGCAGTATTTT.